This T cell receptor beta chain was obtained from a study of blood T cell repertoires in COVID-19. Whole-study context: Samples representing acute and convalescent COVID-19 were sourced from the United States, Italy and Spain.

CDR1 and CDR2 (germline): SGHRS, YFSETQ. With 4 bases clipped from V and 2 bases from J, the junction kept 5 bases outside the gene matches. The CDR3 has 14 amino acids. Original methodology: It was from reference gene primer amplification that nucleated cell counts were estimated. Some clones are missing from TCRdb's copy, which holds only in-frame ones; the method was immunoSEQ multiplex PCR. V and J calls and clone size follow that table, whereas D and trimming were derived from the DNA. The sample holds some 350,000 clones, roughly 86% seen once. This receptor was identified in a human donor in a cohort sampled during active COVID-19. Sequencing input: peripheral blood. This rearrangement joins TRBV5-1 to TRBJ2-5; 7 bases line up with TRBD1. As DNA, the CDR3 is TGCGCCAGCAGCAAGATGGGACAGCAAGAGACCCAGTACTTC. Its protein product is CASSKMGQQETQYF.